The 32 T cell receptor beta chains in this list originate from one sample, sequenced in a study of identifying expanded T cells in peripheral blood. The table came from immunoSEQ multiplex PCR; TCRdb's copy has only in-frame clones and leaves some out. This sample yields about 100,000 clones, of which approximately 88% are seen a single time; roughly an eighth belongs to the top ten. Input material: blood. The origin of the receptors is a person aged 18-69 years in good health.

The chain uses TRBV2 and TRBJ2-7; D is unresolved. The CDR3 runs to 13 residues. CDR1 is SNHLY, CDR2 FYNNEI, per germline. V was pared by 7 bases and J by 5 bases, with 15 bases between. CDR3 residues: CASTPVQGNEQYF. Here the CDR3 DNA reads TGTGCCAGCACCCCAGTCCAAGGGAACGAGCAGTACTTC.

The J gene is TRBJ2-1, the V gene TRBV28; 15 nucleotides agree with TRBD2. Germline values: CDR1 MDHEN, CDR2 SYDVKM. The CDR3 consists of 19 residues. The trim removed 6 bases at V and 3 bases at J, leaving 12 bases unmatched. The CDR3 reads CASSPWTSGRAVFYNEQFF. CDR3 in DNA: TGTGCCAGCAGCCCCTGGACTAGCGGGAGGGCCGTGTTCTACAATGAGCAGTTCTTC.

J is TRBJ1-1 and V is TRBV27; no reliable D call. Germline loops: CDR1 MNHEY, CDR2 SMNVEV (reference sequence). The germline V and J ends were trimmed by 1 base and 1 base, with 16 bases remaining between them. The CDR3 contains 17 residues. CDR3 in amino acids: CASSLYARWQTNTEAFF. The CDR3 DNA reads TGTGCCAGCAGTTTATATGCGCGTTGGCAGACGAACACTGAAGCTTTCTTT.

The genes are TRBV19 and TRBJ1-2, with 8 bases aligning to TRBD1. There are 14 residues in the CDR3. Germline V gene data show CDR1 as LNHDA and CDR2 as SQIVND (reference sequence). V was pared by 4 bases and J by 3 bases, with 4 bases of the junction left unmatched. CDR3 sequence reads: CASSKGQADYGYTF. CDR3 bases: TGTGCCAGTAGTAAGGGACAGGCGGACTATGGCTACACCTTC.

The chain carries TRBV6-6 and TRBJ2-3, with D possibly called TRBD1 or TRBD2 (6 bases each). The V end was cut by 0 bases, the J end by 6 bases, with 7 bases between. CDR1 is MNHNY, CDR2 SVGAGI, per germline (reference sequence). The CDR3 is 13 amino acids. CDR3 nucleotides: TGTGCCAGCAGTTACTCCGGGGGCGATACGCAGTATTTT. Its protein product is CASSYSGGDTQYF.

The chain uses TRBV27 and TRBJ2-1, with TRBD2 matching over 9 bases. This CDR3 is 14 amino acids long. The germline CDR1 and CDR2 sequences are MNHEY and SMNVEV (reference sequence). V lost 6 bases and J lost 10; bases outside the gene matches: 10. The DNA of the CDR3 is TGTGCCAGCAGGACGGGACTAGCATCGATCGAGCAGTTCTTC. It yields the protein CASRTGLASIEQFF.

This clone was seen a handful of times. This chain uses TRBV30 with TRBJ1-5, with 11 bases fitting TRBD1. Germline CDR1 is GTSNPN and CDR2 is SVGIG (reference sequence). This CDR3 has 13 amino acids. V shed 7 bases and J 5 bases; nucleotides not matched to a gene: 4. This chain's CDR3 is CASGQGAHQPQHF. CDR3 coding DNA: TGTGCCTCAGGACAGGGGGCTCATCAGCCCCAGCATTTT. The variable domain in full, completed from reference TRBV30 and TRBJ1-5, reads SQTIHQWPATLVQPVGSPLSLECTVEGTSNPNLYWYRQAAGRGLQLLFYSVGIGQISSEVPQNLSASRPQDRQFILSSKKLLLSDSGFYLCASGQGAHQPQHFGDGTRLSIL.

The CDR3 region is CASSLVGQGALEQFF. The DNA of the CDR3 is TGTGCCAGCAGCTTGGTGGGACAGGGGGCTCTCGAGCAGTTCTTC. The chain links TRBV5-8 to TRBJ2-1; TRBD1 aligns across 12 bases. Germline trimming cut 0 bases from V and 10 bases from J; bases unmatched to any gene: 5. Germline V gene lookup returns CDR1 SGHTS and CDR2 YDEGEE. The CDR3 has 15 residues.

The V and J genes are TRBV6-1 and TRBJ2-7, with D perhaps TRBD2 (6 bases). Germline V gives CDR1 MNHNS, CDR2 SASEGT. The CDR3 runs 17 residues. V lost 2 bases to trimming and J lost 0 bases, with 17 bases between them. The CDR3 bases are TGTGCCAGCAGTGAATATTCTGGCGGGGCTAGCTCCTACGAGCAGTACTTC. It yields the protein CASSEYSGGASSYEQYF.

The chain carries TRBV11-2 and TRBJ1-5; D not certain. V was pared by 1 base and J by 0 bases, with 7 bases between. The CDR3 extends over 15 amino acids. CDR1 SGHAT and CDR2 FQNNGV come from the germline V gene. The CDR3 region has the DNA TGTGCCAGCAGCTTAGCAGGCTATAGCAATCAGCCCCAGCATTTT. Amino acids: CASSLAGYSNQPQHF.

This rearrangement joins TRBV6-6 to TRBJ1-5; tentative D call: TRBD1 (6 bases). Germline-derived CDR1 and CDR2 are MNHNY and SVGAGI (reference sequence). V was cut by 2 bases and J by 6 bases, with 14 bases left in between. The CDR3 loop spans 15 amino acids. The CDR3 DNA is TGTGCCAGCAGTTACGGGCAGGGGCTCGGTCAGCCCCAGCATTTT. Protein sequence: CASSYGQGLGQPQHF.

In this sample, this clone turned up once. The chain joins TRBV7-9 to TRBJ1-1; D is unresolved. The CDR3 covers 13 residues. Trimming pared 0 bases from V and 8 bases from J, leaving 10 bases between. Looked up from germline, CDR1 is SEHNR and CDR2 is FQNEAQ (reference sequence). The CDR3 nucleotides read TGTGCCAGCAGCTTAGCGGGGAGACCCGAAGCTTTCTTT. This sequence encodes CASSLAGRPEAFF.

The chain couples TRBV28 to TRBJ2-7; 11 nucleotides align to TRBD2. The CDR3 is 15 residues long. V was pared by 5 bases and J by 1 base, with 4 bases of the junction left unmatched. CDR1 MDHEN and CDR2 SYDVKM come from the germline V gene. The CDR3 here is CASSLRTSGSYEQYF. In nucleotides, the CDR3 is TGTGCCAGCAGTCTACGGACTAGCGGGTCCTACGAGCAGTACTTC.

V and J are TRBV28 and TRBJ2-5, with D unclear. Germline V gene sequence: CDR1 MDHEN, CDR2 SYDVKM. CDR3 size: 11 residues. V shed 8 bases and J shed 4 bases, with 8 bases lying between them. The CDR3 is CASSTRETQYF. In nucleotides, the CDR3 is TGTGCCAGCTCGACAAGAGAGACCCAGTACTTC.

This chain connects TRBV7-2 to TRBJ2-1, with a weak D call TRBD1 (6 bases). CDR3 size: 15 residues. CDR1 SGHTA and CDR2 FQGNSA come from the germline V gene. V was cut by 5 bases and J by 0 bases, with 11 bases left in between. This chain's CDR3 is CASSPNRVSYNEQFF. The CDR3 bases are TGTGCCAGCAGCCCAAACAGGGTCTCCTACAATGAGCAGTTCTTC.

The count of this clone is one. The rearrangement joins TRBV28 to TRBJ2-3; 9 positions match TRBD2. Looked up from germline, CDR1 is MDHEN and CDR2 is SYDVKM. V trimming: 3 bases; J trimming: 8 bases; junction bases outside the gene matches: 12. The CDR3 has 16 residues. In DNA form, the CDR3 reads TGTGCCAGCAGTTTTGTTAGCGGGGGTATGGACGGTACGCAGTATTTT. Protein product: CASSFVSGGMDGTQYF. The entire variable domain, with the rest obtained from reference TRBV28 and TRBJ2-3, is as follows: DVKVTQSSRYLVKRTGEKVFLECVQDMDHENMFWYRQDPGLGLRLIYFSYDVKMKEKGDIPEGYSVSREKKERFSLILESASTNQTSMYLCASSFVSGGMDGTQYFGPGTRLTVL.

The chain uses TRBV4-2 and TRBJ2-7; D might be TRBD1 or TRBD2, each matching 5 bases. V was shortened by 0 bases and J by 2 bases, with 11 bases between the two germline ends. The CDR3 covers 15 residues. Germline-derived CDR1 and CDR2 are LGHNA and YNFKEQ. The CDR3 coding sequence is TGTGCCAGCAGCCAAGAAAATAGGGACCCCTACGAGCAGTACTTC. Protein product: CASSQENRDPYEQYF.

This clone came up once. V gene TRBV27 combines with J gene TRBJ2-7; D not certain. Germline V CDR1 and CDR2: MNHEY, SMNVEV (reference sequence). The CDR3 runs 12 residues. V lost 4 bases to trimming and J lost 4 bases, with 8 bases between them. The CDR3 bases are TGTGCCAGCAGTTCCAGGTCTTACGAGCAGTACTTC. Translation gives CASSSRSYEQYF.

V is TRBV19 and J is TRBJ2-5; D perhaps matches TRBD2 (6 bases). There are 13 residues in the CDR3. V shed 4 bases and J shed 5 bases, with 11 bases lying between them. The germline CDR1 and CDR2 sequences are LNHDA and SQIVND (reference sequence). CDR3 sequence (DNA): TGTGCCAGTAGTAGGGACTCTCGGGAGACCCAGTACTTC. It yields the protein CASSRDSRETQYF.

This clone was picked up one time. This rearrangement joins TRBV7-7 to TRBJ2-5; the D gene is possibly TRBD1 (6 bases). The germline CDR1 and CDR2 sequences are SSHAT and FNYEAQ (reference sequence). Trimming took 2 bases from V and 5 from J, leaving 6 bases between them. The CDR3 sequence is 12 residues long. CDR3 nucleotides: TGTGCCAGCAGCTTAAGGGGGGAGACCCAGTACTTC. Its protein product is CASSLRGETQYF. Drawing the rest from reference TRBV7-7 and TRBJ2-5, the complete variable domain is GAGVSQSPRYKVTKRGQDVTLRCDPISSHATLYWYQQALGQGPEFLTYFNYEAQPDKSGLPSDRFSAERPEGSISTLTIQRTEQRDSAMYRCASSLRGETQYFGPGTRLLVL.

This clone was counted only a few times. This chain joins TRBV29-1 and TRBJ1-5; 7 bases are shared with TRBD1. The trim removed 4 bases at V and 2 bases at J, leaving 5 bases unmatched. The length of the CDR3 is 14 residues. CDR1 is SQVTM and CDR2 is ANQGSEA in the germline V gene. CDR3 residues: CSVAGDSRNQPQHF. CDR3 DNA: TGCAGCGTTGCGGGGGACAGTCGCAATCAGCCCCAGCATTTT.

The genes are TRBV27 and TRBJ1-6; 9 bases align to TRBD1. J was trimmed by 12 bases and V by 5 bases; bases with no gene match: 11. This CDR3 is 15 amino acids long. Germline assignment: CDR1 MNHEY and CDR2 SMNVEV (reference sequence). CDR3 sequence: CASSPGTGYIGPLHF. As DNA, the CDR3 is TGTGCCAGCAGTCCCGGGACAGGGTATATTGGACCCCTCCACTTT.

In its sample, this clone was seen once. The chain couples TRBV19 to TRBJ2-1, with 11 nucleotides matching TRBD2. Losses at the gene ends were 4 bases for V and 5 bases for J; bases not matched to a gene: 4. The germline V gene encodes CDR1 LNHDA and CDR2 SQIVND (reference sequence). This CDR3 is built from 15 residues. The CDR3 sequence is CASSTGLAEDNEQFF. As DNA, the CDR3 is TGTGCCAGTAGTACGGGACTAGCGGAGGACAATGAGCAGTTCTTC.

In nucleotides, the CDR3 is TGTGCCAGCAGCTTATCGTTCCGGGAGCAGTACTTC. It codes for CASSLSFREQYF. The rearrangement joins TRBV7-8 to TRBJ2-7; D gene unclear. The V gene lost 2 bases and the J gene lost 7 bases, with 9 bases spanning the gap. Germline V gene lookup returns CDR1 SGHVS and CDR2 FQNEAQ. This CDR3 has 12 amino acids.

This chain connects TRBV7-3 to TRBJ2-2; perhaps TRBD1 as D (6 bases). The germline V gene has CDR1 SGHTA and CDR2 FQGTGA. CDR3 length: 13 amino acids. V was cut by 5 bases and J by 4 bases, with 8 bases left in between. CDR3 loop: CASSQGGTGELFF. The DNA for the CDR3 is TGTGCCAGCAGCCAAGGGGGCACCGGGGAGCTGTTTTTT.

Of note for this clone: One end of the junction fails to match germline, which may point to a read error. This chain uses TRBV27 with TRBJ2-2; D tentatively reads TRBD1 or TRBD2 (6 bases each). The CDR3 totals 13 residues. Germline values: CDR1 MNHEY, CDR2 SMNVEV (reference sequence). CDR3 sequence: CASRFDGGRELFF. In nucleotides, the CDR3 is TGTGCCAGCCGTTTTGACGGGGGCAGGGAGCTGTTTTTT.

The chain uses TRBV19 and TRBJ1-1; D not resolved. Between the trimmed V and J ends, which lost 1 base and 0 bases, there was a span of 9 bases. The CDR3 totals 15 residues. Germline V lookup: CDR1 LNHDA, CDR2 SQIVND (reference sequence). Here the CDR3 reads CASSIGARMNTEAFF. The CDR3 DNA reads as TGTGCCAGTAGTATAGGGGCCAGAATGAACACTGAAGCTTTCTTT.

CDR3 region: CAWSGDGTAYGYTF. The CDR3, as DNA: TGTGCCTGGAGTGGAGACGGGACAGCCTATGGCTACACCTTC. This rearrangement joins TRBV30 to TRBJ1-2, with 7 bases that match TRBD1. CDR3 length: 14 amino acids. The V gene end was trimmed by 1 base and the J gene end by 4 bases; junction bases not matched to a gene: 6. Germline V gives CDR1 GTSNPN, CDR2 SVGIG (reference sequence).

This chain links TRBV30 with TRBJ1-6; 9 bases map to TRBD1. V lost 7 bases to trimming and J lost 7 bases; unmatched junction nucleotides: 5. Per the germline V gene, CDR1 is GTSNPN and CDR2 is SVGIG (reference sequence). The CDR3 runs to 13 residues. The CDR3 protein is CASSDRGNSPLHF. In nucleotides, the CDR3 is TGTGCCTCCTCGGACAGGGGAAATTCACCCCTCCACTTT.

This chain links TRBV7-2 with TRBJ2-1; 7 bases align to TRBD2. Germline lookup yields CDR1 SGHTA and CDR2 FQGNSA. The CDR3 is 15 residues long. The V and J ends lost 2 bases and 2 bases, in that order; junction bases with no gene match: 3. DNA of the CDR3: TGTGCCAGCAGCTTAAGCGGGGATGCCTACAATGAGCAGTTCTTC. Residues: CASSLSGDAYNEQFF.

This CDR3 reads CASSGARYEQYF. In DNA form, the CDR3 reads TGCGCCAGCAGCGGGGCGCGCTACGAGCAGTACTTC. This chain connects TRBV5-1 to TRBJ2-7, with D possibly TRBD1 on 5 matching bases. The V end lost 4 bases, the J end lost 3 bases, and 8 bases lay between the germline ends. CDR1 and CDR2 from the germline V gene are SGHRS and YFSETQ. This CDR3 spans 12 amino acids.

The V and J genes are TRBV5-1 and TRBJ2-7, with 11 bases lining up with TRBD2. The germline gives CDR1 SGHRS, CDR2 YFSETQ. This CDR3 contains 16 residues. V trimming: 0 bases; J trimming: 0 bases; junction bases outside the gene matches: 2. Here the CDR3 DNA reads TGCGCCAGCAGCTTGGGCCTAGCGGGGGGCTCCTACGAGCAGTACTTC. This translates into CASSLGLAGGSYEQYF.